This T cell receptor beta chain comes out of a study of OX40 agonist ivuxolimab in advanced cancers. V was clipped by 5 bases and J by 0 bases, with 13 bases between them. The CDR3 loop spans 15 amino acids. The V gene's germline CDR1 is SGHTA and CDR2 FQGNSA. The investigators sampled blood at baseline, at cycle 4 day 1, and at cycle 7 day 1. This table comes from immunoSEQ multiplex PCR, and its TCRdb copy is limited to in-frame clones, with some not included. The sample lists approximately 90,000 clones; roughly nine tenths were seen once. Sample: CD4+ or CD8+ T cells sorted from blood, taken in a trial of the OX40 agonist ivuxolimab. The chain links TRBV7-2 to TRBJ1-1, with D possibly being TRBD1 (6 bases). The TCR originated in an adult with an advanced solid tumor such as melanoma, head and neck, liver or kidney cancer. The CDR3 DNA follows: TGTGCCAGCAGCGAGACAGGCGCCCTGAACACTGAAGCTTTCTTT. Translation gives CASSETGALNTEAFF.